This T cell receptor (beta chain) came from a study of T cells expressing NK-cell markers. Background on the study: Cells sorted as CD3+CD56+NKG2C+, CD3+CD56+NKG2C- and CD3+CD56-NKG2C+ T cells supplied the TCR beta repertoires. Out of eight donors sequenced, seven tested HCMV-seropositive and the remaining one seronegative. Study-level findings and limits: Clarity on HCMV specificity was lacking for the expanded NKG2C+ T cell clones.

Notes on this clonotype: Its matching antigen is unknown.

The CDR3 sequence is 13 residues long. The germline V gene has CDR1 SEHNR and CDR2 FQNEAQ (reference sequence). Beta-chain TCR cDNA was generated via 5'RACE template switching with UMIs. TCRdb re-analyzed the 5' RACE reads; it lists each CDR3 protein once, without DNA. The sample table sets out some 460,000 distinct CDR3 sequences. The origin of this receptor is a woman between 45 and 60 years old in good health. The sample was blood T cells: a sorted CD56 or NKG2C T cell subset, CD4+ or CD8+ T cells, or bulk PBMC T cells (not recorded which). The chain carries TRBV7-9 and TRBJ1-1; lacking DNA, the TRBD1 call made by TCRdb goes unchecked. CDR3 in amino acids: CASSFRGQSEAFF.